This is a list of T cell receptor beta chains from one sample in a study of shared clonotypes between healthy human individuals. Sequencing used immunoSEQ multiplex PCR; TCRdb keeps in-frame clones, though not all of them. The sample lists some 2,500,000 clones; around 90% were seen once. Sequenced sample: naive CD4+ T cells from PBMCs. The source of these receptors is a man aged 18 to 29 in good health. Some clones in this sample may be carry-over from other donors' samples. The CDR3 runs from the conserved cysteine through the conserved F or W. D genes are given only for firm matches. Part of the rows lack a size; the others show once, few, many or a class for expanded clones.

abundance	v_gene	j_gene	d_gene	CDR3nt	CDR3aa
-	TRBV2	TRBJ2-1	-	TGTGCCAGCAGCGCACAGGGTCATGAGCAGTTCTTC	CASSAQGHEQFF
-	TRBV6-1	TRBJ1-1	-	TGTGCCAGCAGTGAACAGCGGAACACTGAAGCTTTCTTT	CASSEQRNTEAFF
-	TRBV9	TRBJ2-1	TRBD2	TGTGCCAGCAGCGTAGGGACTAGCGGAAGGAGCTCCTACAATGAGCAGTTCTTC	CASSVGTSGRSSYNEQFF
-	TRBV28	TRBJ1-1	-	TGTGCCAGCAGTTCCGCGGCCCTGGACACTGAAGCTTTCTTT	CASSSAALDTEAFF
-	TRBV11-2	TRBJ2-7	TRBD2	TGTGCCAGCAGCTTAGTTTTTGAGCCTAGCGGGACCTATTACGAGCAGTACTTC	CASSLVFEPSGTYYEQYF
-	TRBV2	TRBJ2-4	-	TGTGCCAGCAGCGCACCCGGGGCCTTCGGAAACATTCAGTACTTC	CASSAPGAFGNIQYF
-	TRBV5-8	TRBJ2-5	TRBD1	TGTGCCAGCAGTCCGGGACAGAAGTCTCGTCAGGCCCAGTACTTC	CASSPGQKSRQAQYF
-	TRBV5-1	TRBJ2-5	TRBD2	TGCGCCAGCAGCCCGCGGACTAGCGGGAGGATGGAGACCCAGTACTTC	CASSPRTSGRMETQYF
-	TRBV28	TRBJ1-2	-	TGTGCCAGCAGTTTAGACATACGGGGCTACACCTTC	CASSLDIRGYTF
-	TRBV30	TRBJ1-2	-	TGTGCCTGGAGTGCTCAGACAGGCTATGGCTACACCTTC	CAWSAQTGYGYTF
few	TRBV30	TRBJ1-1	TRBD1	TGTGCCTGGATGACAGGGGGGAATGGTGAAGCTTTCTTT	CAWMTGGNGEAFF
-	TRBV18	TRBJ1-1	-	TGTGCCAGCTTTCCGGGCCTCGAGGCCACTGAAGCTTTCTTT	CASFPGLEATEAFF
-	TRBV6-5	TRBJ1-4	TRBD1	TGTGCCAGCAGTCCCGGGACAGGGCGGGAAAAACTGTTTTTT	CASSPGTGREKLFF
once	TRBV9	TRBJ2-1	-	TGTGCCAGCAGCGCCGACCTGGGGAGTTACGGTGAGCAGTTCTTC	CASSADLGSYGEQFF
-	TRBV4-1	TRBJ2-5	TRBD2	TGCGCCAGCAGCCGATTGGCTAGCGGGGCGCAAGAGACCCAGTACTTC	CASSRLASGAQETQYF
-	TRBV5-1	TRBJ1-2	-	TGCGCCAGCAGCGAAGGACAGTTACACACCCTTGGCTACACCTTC	CASSEGQLHTLGYTF
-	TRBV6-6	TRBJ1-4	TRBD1	TGTGCCAGCAGATGGGGACAGGGGTCAACTAATGAAAAACTGTTTTTT	CASRWGQGSTNEKLFF
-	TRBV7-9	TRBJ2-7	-	TGTGCCAGCGGGACGGCAGGGAAGGGCGAGCAGTACTTC	CASGTAGKGEQYF
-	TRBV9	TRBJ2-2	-	TGTGCCAGCAGCGTAGACGGACACTACACCGGGGAGCTGTTTTTT	CASSVDGHYTGELFF
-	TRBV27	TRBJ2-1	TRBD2	TGTGCCAGCAGTTTAGCCTCCGGGACTAGGAATGAGCAGTTCTTC	CASSLASGTRNEQFF
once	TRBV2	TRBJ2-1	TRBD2	TGTGCCAGCAGTGAAGCGCGGGAGGCCGAGGGCTTCAACGGTGAGCAGTTCTTC	CASSEAREAEGFNGEQFF
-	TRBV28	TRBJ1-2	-	TGTGCCAGCAGTCTCCGACAGGCCTACTATGGCTACACCTTC	CASSLRQAYYGYTF
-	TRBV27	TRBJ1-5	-	TGTGCCAGCAAAAAGGGGAATCAGCCCCAGCATTTT	CASKKGNQPQHF
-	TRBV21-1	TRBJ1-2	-	TGTGCCAGGACTAATGACAGGGGGCGGTCGTTATCGTCTAACTATGGCTACACCTTC	CARTNDRGRSLSSNYGYTF
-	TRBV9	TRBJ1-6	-	TGTGCCAGCAGCGTAGAAGGTCTAAAAGGGGATTCACCCCTCCACTTT	CASSVEGLKGDSPLHF
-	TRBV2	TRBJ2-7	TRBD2	TGTGCCAGCAGTGAACAGGGACTACATTACGAGCAGTACTTC	CASSEQGLHYEQYF
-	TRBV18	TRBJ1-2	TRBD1	TGTGCCAGCTCACCATCGAGACAGGGCCTCCTCTATGGCTACACCTTC	CASSPSRQGLLYGYTF
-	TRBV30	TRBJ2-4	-	TGTGCCTCCTCGCGGAATTCCGCCAAAAACATTCAGTACTTC	CASSRNSAKNIQYF
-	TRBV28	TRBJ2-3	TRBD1	TGTGCCAGCAGTACGGGACAGGGCACAGATACGCAGTATTTT	CASSTGQGTDTQYF
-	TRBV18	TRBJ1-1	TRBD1	TGTGCCAGCTCACCACCGGTGGGACAGGGGGCGCGGAACACTGAAGCTTTCTTT	CASSPPVGQGARNTEAFF
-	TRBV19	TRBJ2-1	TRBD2	TGTGCCAGTAGTGCGAAGGCGACTAGCGGGCCCTACAATGAGCAGTTCTTC	CASSAKATSGPYNEQFF
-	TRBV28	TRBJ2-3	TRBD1	TGTGCCAGCAGTTTTTGGGGGACAGGGGCAGATACGCAGTATTTT	CASSFWGTGADTQYF
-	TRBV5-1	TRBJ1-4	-	TGCGCCAGCAGCTTGGAAGGGGCCCCTAATGAAAAACTGTTTTTT	CASSLEGAPNEKLFF
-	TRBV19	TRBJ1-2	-	TGTGCCAGCTTAGGGGGGGTGAGATATGGCTACACCTTC	CASLGGVRYGYTF
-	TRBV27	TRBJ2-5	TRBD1	TGTGCCAGCAGTCAGACAGGGGGGTTCGGGACCCAGTACTTC	CASSQTGGFGTQYF
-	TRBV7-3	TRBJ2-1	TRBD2	TGTGCCAGCAGCTTACGACTAGCGGGGCCAAATGAGCAGTTCTTC	CASSLRLAGPNEQFF
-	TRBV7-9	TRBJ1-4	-	TGTGCCAGCAGCTTAGCGAACAGTAATGAAAAACTGTTTTTT	CASSLANSNEKLFF
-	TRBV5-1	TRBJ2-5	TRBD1	TGCGCCAGCAGCTTGGGGACAGGGGGAGGACAAGAGACCCAGTACTTC	CASSLGTGGGQETQYF
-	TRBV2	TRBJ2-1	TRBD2	TGTGCCAGCAGTGGGAGACTAGCGGGGAGCTCCTACAATGAGCAGTTCTTC	CASSGRLAGSSYNEQFF
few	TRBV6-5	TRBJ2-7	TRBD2	TGTGCCAGCACCCTTGGACTAGCATCTGAGCAGTACTTC	CASTLGLASEQYF
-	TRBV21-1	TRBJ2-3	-	TGTGCCAGCAGCAAGACCGGGACTAGCGGTAGCACAGATACGCAGTATTTT	CASSKTGTSGSTDTQYF
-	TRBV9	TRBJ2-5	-	TGTGCCAGCAGCGTAGTGAGTCCGGAGACCCAGTACTTC	CASSVVSPETQYF
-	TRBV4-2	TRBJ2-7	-	TGTGCCAGCAGCCCCAAGACAATGGTGGTCAACGAGCAGTACTTC	CASSPKTMVVNEQYF
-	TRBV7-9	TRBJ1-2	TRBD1	TGTGCCAGCAGCTACGAACCGGGACAGGGCACGTCGTACACCTTC	CASSYEPGQGTSYTF
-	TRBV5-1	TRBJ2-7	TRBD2	TGCGCCACCTCGGGGGGGGCCTCTGGAGAGCAGTACTTC	CATSGGASGEQYF
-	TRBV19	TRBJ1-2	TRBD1	TGTGCCAGTAGTATTGTGGGACAGGGTCGTGGCTACACCTTC	CASSIVGQGRGYTF
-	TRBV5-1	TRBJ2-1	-	TGCGCCAGCAATAACGACAGGCCATACAATGAGCAGTTCTTC	CASNNDRPYNEQFF
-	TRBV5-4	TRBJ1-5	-	TGTGCCAGCAGCATTGACAGCCAGCCCCAGCATTTT	CASSIDSQPQHF
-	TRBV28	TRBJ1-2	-	TGTGCCAGCAGTTCCAATGTAAAATATGGCTACACCTTC	CASSSNVKYGYTF
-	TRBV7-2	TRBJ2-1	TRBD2	TGTGCCAGCAGCTTAGTTGCGGGAGGGCCCTCCTACAATGAGCAGTTCTTC	CASSLVAGGPSYNEQFF